Sequencing of this T cell receptor (beta chain) was carried out in a study of a mutant IDH1 vaccine in newly diagnosed glioma. The time point is: week 11, during vaccination. All doses held 300 ug of mutant IDH1 20-mer peptide, with topical imiquimod. This CDR3 is 15 amino acids long. Between the trimmed V and J ends, which lost 7 bases and 4 bases, there was a span of 16 bases. From germline, CDR1 is LNHDA and CDR2 SQIVND (reference sequence). As for this clone: What it recognizes is unknown.

Sequencing used immunoSEQ multiplex PCR; TCRdb keeps in-frame clones, though not all of them. The sample lists tens of thousands of clones; over 80% were seen once. The receptor was isolated from a man between 35 and 55 years old with glioma. This specimen was PBMCs, taken from a glioma patient whose treatment included an IDH1 peptide vaccine. The gene calls are TRBV19 and TRBJ2-2; D is possibly TRBD1 (5 bases). The CDR3 region has the DNA TGTGCCAGTAACTATAGACGGACAATCACCGGGGAGCTGTTTTTT. The encoded protein is CASNYRRTITGELFF.